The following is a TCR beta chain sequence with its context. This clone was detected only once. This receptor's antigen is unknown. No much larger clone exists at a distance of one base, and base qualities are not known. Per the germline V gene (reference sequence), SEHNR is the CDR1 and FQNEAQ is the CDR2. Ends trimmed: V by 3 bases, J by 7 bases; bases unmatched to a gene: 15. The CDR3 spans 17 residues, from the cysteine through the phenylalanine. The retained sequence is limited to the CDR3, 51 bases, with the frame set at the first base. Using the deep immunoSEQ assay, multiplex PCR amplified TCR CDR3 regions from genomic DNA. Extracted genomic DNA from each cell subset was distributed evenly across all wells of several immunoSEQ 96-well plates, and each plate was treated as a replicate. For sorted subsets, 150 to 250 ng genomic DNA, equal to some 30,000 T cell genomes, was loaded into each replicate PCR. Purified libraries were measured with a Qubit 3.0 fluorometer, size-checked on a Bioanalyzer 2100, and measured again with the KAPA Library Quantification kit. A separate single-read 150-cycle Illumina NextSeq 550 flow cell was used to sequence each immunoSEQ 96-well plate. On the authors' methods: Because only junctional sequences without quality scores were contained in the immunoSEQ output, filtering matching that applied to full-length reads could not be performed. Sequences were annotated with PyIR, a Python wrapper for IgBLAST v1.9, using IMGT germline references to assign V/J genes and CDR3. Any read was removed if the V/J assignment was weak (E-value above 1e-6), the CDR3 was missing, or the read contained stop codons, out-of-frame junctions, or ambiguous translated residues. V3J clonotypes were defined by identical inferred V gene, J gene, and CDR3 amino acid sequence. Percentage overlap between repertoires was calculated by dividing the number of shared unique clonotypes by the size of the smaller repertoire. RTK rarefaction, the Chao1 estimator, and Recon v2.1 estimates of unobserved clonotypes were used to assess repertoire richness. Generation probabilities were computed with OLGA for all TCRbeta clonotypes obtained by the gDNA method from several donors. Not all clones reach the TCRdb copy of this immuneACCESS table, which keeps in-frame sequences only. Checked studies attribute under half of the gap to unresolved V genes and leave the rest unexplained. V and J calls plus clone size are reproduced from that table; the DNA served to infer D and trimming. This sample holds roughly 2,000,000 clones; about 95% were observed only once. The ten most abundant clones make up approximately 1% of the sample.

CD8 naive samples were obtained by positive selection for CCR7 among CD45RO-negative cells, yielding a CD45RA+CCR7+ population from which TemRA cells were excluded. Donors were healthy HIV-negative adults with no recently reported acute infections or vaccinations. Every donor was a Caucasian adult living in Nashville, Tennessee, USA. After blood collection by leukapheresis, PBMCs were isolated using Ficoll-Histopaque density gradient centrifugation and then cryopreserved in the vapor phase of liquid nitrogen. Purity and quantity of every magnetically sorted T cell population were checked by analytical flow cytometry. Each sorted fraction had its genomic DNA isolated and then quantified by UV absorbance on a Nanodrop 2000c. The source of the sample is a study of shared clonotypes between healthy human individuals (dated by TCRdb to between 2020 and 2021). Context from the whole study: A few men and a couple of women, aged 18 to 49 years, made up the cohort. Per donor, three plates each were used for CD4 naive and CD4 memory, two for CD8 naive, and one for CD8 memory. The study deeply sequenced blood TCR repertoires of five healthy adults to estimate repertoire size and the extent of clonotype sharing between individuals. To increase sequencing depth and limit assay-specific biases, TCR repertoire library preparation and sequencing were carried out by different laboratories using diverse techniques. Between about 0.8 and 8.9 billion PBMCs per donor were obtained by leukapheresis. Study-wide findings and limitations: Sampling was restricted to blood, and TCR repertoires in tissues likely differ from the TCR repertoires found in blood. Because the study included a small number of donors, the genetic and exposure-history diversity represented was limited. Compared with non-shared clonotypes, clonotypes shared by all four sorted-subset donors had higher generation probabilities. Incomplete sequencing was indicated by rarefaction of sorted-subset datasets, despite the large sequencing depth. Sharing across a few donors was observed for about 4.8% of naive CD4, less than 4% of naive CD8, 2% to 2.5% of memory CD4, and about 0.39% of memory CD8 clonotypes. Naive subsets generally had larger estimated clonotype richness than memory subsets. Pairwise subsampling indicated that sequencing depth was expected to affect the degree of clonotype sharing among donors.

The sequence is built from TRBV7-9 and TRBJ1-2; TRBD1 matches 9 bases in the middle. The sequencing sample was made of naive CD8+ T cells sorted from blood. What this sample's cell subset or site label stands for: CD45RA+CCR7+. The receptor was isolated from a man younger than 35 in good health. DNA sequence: TGTGCCAGCAGCTTTGACTCCGGGACAGGGCGAGTCAGTGGCTACACCTTC. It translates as CASSFDSGTGRVSGYTF.